The present entry profiles one T cell receptor (beta chain) with its context. These data are taken from a study of post-analysis software for immune sequencing data. Included in the TCR beta cDNA libraries were unique molecular identifiers. TCRdb processed the PCR reads anew with MiXCR; each CDR3 protein has one entry. The sample has 800,000 to 950,000 distinct CDR3 sequences, roughly 58% seen once. This receptor was obtained from a girl aged 5 to 17 with multiple sclerosis. Sample: blood.

In nucleotides, the CDR3 is TGCGCCAGCAGCTGGGACAGGGCTAACTACGAGCAGTACTTC. Translation: CASSWDRANYEQYF. The chain uses TRBV5-1 and TRBJ2-7; 9 bases align to TRBD1. Germline V gives CDR1 SGHRS, CDR2 YFSETQ. CDR3 length: 14 residues. The junction had 4 bases not matched to a gene; V was cut back by 3 bases and J by 3 bases.